This passage covers 10 T cell receptor beta chains from one sample sequenced in a study of response to subunit inactivated influenza vaccine. Each CDR3 protein is one row after TCRdb ran MiXCR on the RT-PCR reads. Seen here are about 190,000 distinct CDR3 sequences, over 13% observed once, and the top ten hold roughly 24%. The specimen comprised CD8+ T cells sorted from PBMCs, sampled more than 4 days after vaccination. The receptors shown here come from a man in his forties or fifties who received an inactivated influenza vaccine.

This clonotype came up a few times. The chain combines TRBV6-5 with TRBJ2-1; TRBD2 aligns across 8 bases. Looked up from germline, CDR1 is MNHEY and CDR2 is SVGAGI. V dropped 0 bases and J dropped 8; count of bases not matched to a gene: 15. The CDR3 is 18 residues long. For the CDR3, the DNA is TGTGCCAGCAGTTACTCAGCCTCTCCGGGAGGGCCTTGGGATGAGCAGTTCTTC. Protein sequence: CASSYSASPGGPWDEQFF.

In the case of this clonotype: A much larger clone differs by one base, so this may be a read error. The genes are TRBV15 and TRBJ2-1, with 7 nucleotides matching TRBD1. The CDR3 spans 16 residues. V lost 3 bases and J lost 6; bases outside the gene matches: 11. Germline V CDR1 and CDR2: LNHNV, YYDKDF (reference sequence). The CDR3 DNA sequence: TGTGCCACCAGCAGTCCCCGGGGCAGGGGGTTCAATGAGCAGTTCTTC. It codes for CATSSPRGRGFNEQFF.

This clonotype was seen more than once but under ten times. This chain links TRBV7-4 with TRBJ2-5, with unresolved D. CDR3 length equals 16 residues. Germline CDR1 is SGHVT and CDR2 is SQSDAQ. The ends were cut back, 1 base at V and 6 bases at J, with 18 bases in the middle. The CDR3 loop reads CASSLGLRIVSQTQYF. Written as DNA, the CDR3 is TGTGCCAGCAGCTTAGGCTTACGTATTGTGTCCCAGACCCAGTACTTC.

This clonotype was seen a few times. The genes are TRBV5-8 and TRBJ2-1; 9 bases map to TRBD2. There are 15 residues in the CDR3. Trimming cost V 0 bases and J 7 bases; bases outside gene matches: 5. Germline V gene sequence: CDR1 SGHTS, CDR2 YDEGEE. CDR3 region: CASSLAAGGQNEQFF. CDR3 DNA sequence: TGTGCCAGCAGCTTGGCGGCGGGGGGGCAGAATGAGCAGTTCTTC.

Only a few counts were recorded for this clonotype. This chain connects TRBV28 to TRBJ1-4; 7 nucleotides agree with TRBD1. The CDR3 consists of 16 residues. The germline V gene encodes CDR1 MDHEN and CDR2 SYDVKM. The trim removed 5 bases at V and 6 bases at J, leaving 12 bases unmatched. The CDR3, as DNA: TGTGCCAGCAGTCCACCCCGGAGGACAGGAGATGAAAAACTGTTTTTT. Encoded protein: CASSPPRRTGDEKLFF.

The genes are TRBV28 and TRBJ2-1, with 9 bases aligning to TRBD2. Germline V CDR1 and CDR2: MDHEN, SYDVKM. This CDR3 is 18 amino acids long. The ends lost 2 bases at V and 2 bases at J; junction bases unmatched: 10. The CDR3 region is CASSLPYSGRTTYNEQFF. The CDR3 DNA reads as TGTGCCAGCAGTTTACCCTATAGCGGGAGAACAACCTACAATGAGCAGTTCTTC. The full variable domain, completed using reference TRBV28 and TRBJ2-1, is DVKVTQSSRYLVKRTGEKVFLECVQDMDHENMFWYRQDPGLGLRLIYFSYDVKMKEKGDIPEGYSVSREKKERFSLILESASTNQTSMYLCASSLPYSGRTTYNEQFFGPGTRLTVL.

A few counts support this clonotype. The J gene is TRBJ2-7, the V gene TRBV6-1, with D perhaps matching TRBD1 (5 bases). CDR3 size: 15 residues. Trimming pared 5 bases from V and 4 bases from J, leaving 18 bases between. CDR1 and CDR2 (germline): MNHNS, SASEGT. The chain's CDR3 is CASSIQIAGLYEQYF. CDR3 coding DNA: TGTGCCAGCAGTATTCAGATTGCAGGGCTGTACGAGCAGTACTTC.

The chain joins TRBV6-2 or TRBV6-3 to TRBJ2-7; TRBD2 matches 7 bases. The CDR3 loop spans 16 amino acids. V dropped 5 bases and J dropped 2; count of bases not matched to a gene: 12. CDR1 is MNHEY, CDR2 SVGEGT, per germline. DNA for the CDR3: TGTGCCAGCAGTCCCCGGGACTATCAAGAAGCCTACGAGCAGTACTTC. Translating gives CASSPRDYQEAYEQYF.

The chain carries TRBV28 and TRBJ2-7, with 12 positions matching TRBD1. Germline CDR1 and CDR2: MDHEN and SYDVKM. Trimming removed 5 bases from V and 6 bases from J; junction bases left unmatched: 8. The length of the CDR3 is 15 residues. CDR3 DNA: TGTGCCAGCAGTCCTCTGGGACAGGGGGCGAGCGAGCAGTACTTC. It is translated as CASSPLGQGASEQYF.

This clonotype was observed a few times. This chain links TRBV4-2 with TRBJ2-3, with TRBD2 matching over 7 bases. Trimming at V came to 0 bases and at J to 0 bases, leaving 6 bases not matched to a gene. The CDR3 spans 17 residues. CDR1 and CDR2 from the germline V gene are LGHNA and YNFKEQ. CDR3 residues: CASSQDGTSESTDTQYF. The CDR3 coding sequence is TGTGCCAGCAGCCAAGACGGAACTAGCGAGAGCACAGATACGCAGTATTTT.